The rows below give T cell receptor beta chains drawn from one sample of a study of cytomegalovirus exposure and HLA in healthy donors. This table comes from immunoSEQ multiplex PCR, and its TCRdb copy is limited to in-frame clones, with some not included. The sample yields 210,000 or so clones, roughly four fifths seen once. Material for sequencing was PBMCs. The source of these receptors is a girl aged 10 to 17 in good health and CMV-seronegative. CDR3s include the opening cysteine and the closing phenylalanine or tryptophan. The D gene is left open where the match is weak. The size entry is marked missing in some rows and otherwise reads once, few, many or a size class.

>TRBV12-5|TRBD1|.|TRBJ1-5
CASGRNGPRGREFLGQPQHF
TGTGCTAGTGGTAGGAATGGCCCCAGGGGGCGCGAATTTCTAGGTCAGCCCCAGCATTTT
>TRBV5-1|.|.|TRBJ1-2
CASSLGDRNYGYTF
TGCGCCAGCAGCTTAGGCGACAGAAACTATGGCTACACCTTC
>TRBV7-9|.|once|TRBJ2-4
CASSLEGGLTAAKNIQYF
TGTGCCAGCAGCCTAGAGGGGGGACTAACGGCGGCCAAAAACATTCAGTACTTC
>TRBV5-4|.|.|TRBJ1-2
CASSLAGVNYGYTF
TGTGCCAGCAGCTTGGCGGGAGTCAACTATGGCTACACCTTC
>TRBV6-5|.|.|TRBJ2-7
CASSGKNGRDQYF
TGTGCCAGCAGTGGAAAAAACGGGCGGGATCAGTACTTC
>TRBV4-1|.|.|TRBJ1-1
CASSQEPWGLNTEAFF
TGCGCCAGCAGCCAAGAGCCCTGGGGCCTGAACACTGAAGCTTTCTTT
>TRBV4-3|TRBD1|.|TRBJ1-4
CASSPGTEFATNEKLFF
TGCGCCAGCAGCCCCGGGACAGAGTTTGCAACTAATGAAAAACTGTTTTTT
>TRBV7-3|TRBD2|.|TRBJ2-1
CASSFLAGDYNEQFF
TGTGCCAGCAGCTTTTTAGCGGGAGACTACAATGAGCAGTTCTTC
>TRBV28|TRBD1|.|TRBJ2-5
CASSLDREGETQYF
TGTGCCAGCAGTCTCGACAGGGAAGGGGAGACCCAGTACTTC
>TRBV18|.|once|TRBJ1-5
CASSPGQGNQPQHF
TGTGCCAGCTCACCTGGGCAGGGCAATCAGCCCCAGCATTTT
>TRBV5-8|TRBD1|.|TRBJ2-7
CASSLRDRVYEQYF
TGTGCCAGCAGCCTCCGGGACAGGGTCTACGAGCAGTACTTC
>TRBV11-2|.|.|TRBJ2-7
CASSLDQGHEQYF
TGTGCCAGCAGCTTAGATCAGGGGCACGAGCAGTACTTC
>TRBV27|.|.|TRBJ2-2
CASSLSYRLVRSGELFF
TGTGCCAGCAGTTTATCGTACCGTCTAGTTCGATCCGGGGAGCTGTTTTTT
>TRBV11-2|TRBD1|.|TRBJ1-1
CASSSNRGQTEAFF
TGTGCCAGCAGCTCCAACAGGGGGCAGACTGAAGCTTTCTTT
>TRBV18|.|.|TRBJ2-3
CASSPLTVTSTDTQYF
TGTGCCAGCTCACCACTTACAGTAACTAGCACAGATACGCAGTATTTT
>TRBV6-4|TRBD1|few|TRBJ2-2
CASSDRGGTGELFF
TGTGCCAGCAGCGACAGGGGTGGCACCGGGGAGCTGTTTTTT
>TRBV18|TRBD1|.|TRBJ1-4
CASSPRTGGGEKLFF
TGTGCCAGCTCACCGAGGACAGGGGGCGGTGAAAAACTGTTTTTT
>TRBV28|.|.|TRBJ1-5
CASTLGGRNQPQHF
TGTGCCAGCACCCTCGGGGGACGGAATCAGCCCCAGCATTTT
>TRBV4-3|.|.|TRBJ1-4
CASSHERTNEKLFF
TGCGCCAGCAGCCACGAGAGAACTAATGAAAAACTGTTTTTT